What follows describes a single T cell receptor beta chain. The antigen is unknown. CDR3 length equals 14 residues. Germline lookup yields CDR1 LGHDT and CDR2 YNNKEL (reference sequence). Trimming took 0 bases from V and 11 from J; bases not matched to a gene: 9. The repertoire was sequenced with immunoSEQ multiplex PCR; TCRdb's copy has only in-frame clones and lacks some. The data show around 200,000 clones, around nine tenths seen once. This sample stems from a study of T cell responses to AZD1222 COVID-19 vaccine. Study observations and caveats: Vaccination with two AZD1222 doses was followed by a rise in Spike-specific TCR breadth and depth. Variant regions that are unmutated are reportedly the target of nearly half of spike-specific TCRs.

The clonotype originates from an adult who received the AZD1222 COVID-19 vaccine. The rearrangement uses TRBV3-1 (or the pseudogene TRBV3-2) and TRBJ1-1, with 7 bases that match TRBD1. The material was peripheral blood, obtained 28 days after the second AZD1222 dose. CDR3 coding DNA: TGTGCCAGCAGCCAAGAGGGGACAGCGAGAGGGGCTTTCTTT. Translated, it gives CASSQEGTARGAFF.